A single sample is the source of the 12 T cell receptor beta chains below, sequenced in a study of shared clonotypes between healthy human individuals (dated by TCRdb to 2018 to 2020). Libraries were prepared through the immunoSEQ multiplex PCR assay. In TCRdb, the immuneACCESS table is reduced to in-frame sequences with V and J assigned. These tables do not hold every clone; where another copy was compared, an unresolved V gene accounts for under half, and the others remain unexplained. This sample lists 800,000 to 950,000 clones; about 96% were detected once. Jointly, the top ten make up less than 0.25% of the sample. For the CD8 naive samples, CD45RO-negative cells were positively selected for CCR7, yielding a CD45RA+CCR7+ population from which TemRA cells were excluded. Sequencing input: naive CD8+ T cells sorted from blood. The label giving this sample's cell subset or site can be read as: CD45RA+CCR7+. The receptors come from a man aged 30-40 years in good health.

The gene calls are TRBV7-9 and TRBJ2-1, with D unresolved. The CDR3 covers 13 residues. Germline CDR1 is SEHNR and CDR2 is FQNEAQ (reference sequence). Trimming took 4 bases from V and 8 from J, leaving 12 bases between them. CDR3 DNA sequence: TGTGCCAGCAGCTCACCGCCAGAGGATGAGCAGTTCTTC. Its protein product is CASSSPPEDEQFF.

V is TRBV4-1 and J is TRBJ2-1; 9 positions match TRBD1. CDR1 and CDR2 from the germline V gene are MGHRA and YSYEKL. The trim removed 4 bases at V and 2 bases at J, leaving 21 bases unmatched. The CDR3 extends over 21 amino acids. The CDR3 loop reads CASSPHPGDRVTLGAYNEQFF. In nucleotides, the CDR3 is TGCGCCAGCAGCCCCCACCCTGGGGACAGGGTGACCTTAGGGGCCTACAATGAGCAGTTCTTC.

With respect to this clone: Other DNA sequences within the sample encode an identical CDR3. V gene TRBV5-1 combines with J gene TRBJ2-6; D is perhaps TRBD1 (5 bases). V dropped 0 bases and J dropped 0 bases, with 10 bases sitting between them. Germline V CDR1 and CDR2: SGHRS, YFSETQ. This CDR3 spans 17 amino acids. CDR3 in amino acids: CASSLGGRVSGANVLTF. Here the CDR3 DNA reads TGCGCCAGCAGCTTGGGGGGCAGAGTCTCTGGGGCCAACGTCCTGACTTTC.

The chain employs TRBV5-6 and TRBJ2-1; 7 bases line up with TRBD2. From germline, CDR1 is SGHDT and CDR2 YYEEEE. This CDR3 has 16 amino acids. J lost 1 base, V lost 4 bases, and 8 bases had no gene match. The CDR3 protein is CASSPGGAGSYNEQFF. DNA of the CDR3: TGTGCCAGCAGCCCGGGAGGAGCGGGGTCCTACAATGAGCAGTTCTTC.

The chain joins TRBV30 to TRBJ1-5; a weak D match, TRBD1 (5 bases). V lost 0 bases and J 7 bases, leaving 10 bases between the germline ends. The germline V gene encodes CDR1 GTSNPN and CDR2 SVGIG (reference sequence). This CDR3 is 13 amino acids long. The chain's CDR3 is CAWSVGAGQPQHF. As DNA, the CDR3 is TGTGCCTGGAGTGTAGGGGCAGGGCAGCCCCAGCATTTT.

The rearrangement links TRBV4-3 to TRBJ2-7; 9 bases are a match to TRBD1. The CDR3 length is 14 residues. V was pared by 4 bases and J by 3 bases, with 4 bases of the junction left unmatched. Germline CDR1 and CDR2: LGHNA and YSLEER. The CDR3: CASSPGTGNYEQYF. The CDR3 coding sequence is TGCGCCAGCAGCCCCGGGACAGGGAACTACGAGCAGTACTTC.

V gene TRBV9 combines with J gene TRBJ1-2, with TRBD1 as a possible D gene (5 bases). The germline V and J ends were trimmed by 4 bases and 4 bases, with 17 bases remaining between them. CDR1 SGDLS and CDR2 YYNGEE come from the germline V gene. The CDR3 is made up of 15 amino acids. The CDR3 reads CASSLSSGQTYGYTF. The CDR3 bases are TGTGCCAGCAGCCTCTCGTCGGGGCAGACCTATGGCTACACCTTC.

The CDR3 nucleotides are TGTGCCACCAGCAGAGGTAGGATTGAAGGTCTGAACACTGAAGCTTTCTTT. Protein: CATSRGRIEGLNTEAFF. The chain links TRBV15 to TRBJ1-1, with no clear D. The CDR3 totals 17 residues. Trimming left V 1 base short and J 0 bases short, with 15 bases between. The germline V gene has CDR1 LNHNV and CDR2 YYDKDF (reference sequence).

The J gene is TRBJ2-1, the V gene TRBV27, with TRBD1 matching over 7 bases. This CDR3 spans 15 amino acids. V lost 3 bases, J lost 2 bases, and 4 bases stayed unmatched. The V gene's germline CDR1 is MNHEY and CDR2 SMNVEV (reference sequence). Here the CDR3 reads CASSFRQGAYNEQFF. CDR3 DNA sequence: TGTGCCAGCAGTTTTCGGCAGGGGGCCTACAATGAGCAGTTCTTC.

This sequence joins TRBV7-9 and TRBJ2-5; no definite D call. Trimming removed 1 base from V and 3 bases from J, with 12 bases in between. Germline CDR1 SEHNR, CDR2 FQNEAQ (reference sequence). This CDR3 contains 15 residues. The CDR3 reads CASSLGSQVKETQYF. CDR3 coding DNA: TGTGCCAGCAGCTTAGGCAGCCAAGTCAAAGAGACCCAGTACTTC.

This clone came up once. The V call is TRBV27, the J call TRBJ2-7; D ambiguous. The ends were cut back, 6 bases at V and 3 bases at J, with 18 bases in the middle. The CDR3 extends over 15 amino acids. Per the germline V gene, CDR1 is MNHEY and CDR2 is SMNVEV (reference sequence). The CDR3: CASSSPAKAFYEQYF. The CDR3 region has the DNA TGTGCCAGCAGCTCACCAGCGAAAGCCTTCTACGAGCAGTACTTC.

The chain is built from TRBV27 and TRBJ1-2; TRBD1 matches 7 bases. This CDR3 spans 14 amino acids. With V trimmed by 6 bases and J by 3 bases, 7 bases remained unmatched. Germline values: CDR1 MNHEY, CDR2 SMNVEV (reference sequence). The CDR3 DNA follows: TGTGCCAGCAGCGATACGGGACAGTACTATGGCTACACCTTC. Its protein product is CASSDTGQYYGYTF.